These 8 T cell receptor beta chains were sequenced from one sample in a study of blood T cell repertoires in COVID-19. Profiling relied on immunoSEQ multiplex PCR, and the TCRdb table lists in-frame clones only, not all of them. The data show about 670,000 clones, about 87% seen once. The specimen was peripheral blood. The receptors come from a woman between 18 and 30 years old with acute or convalescent COVID-19.

The genes are TRBV5-6 and TRBJ1-1; 7 bases agree with TRBD1. Losses at the gene ends were 4 bases for V and 3 bases for J; bases not matched to a gene: 6. Germline V gene sequence: CDR1 SGHDT, CDR2 YYEEEE. The CDR3 contains 14 residues. CDR3: CASSLGQLYTEAFF. The CDR3 nucleotides read TGTGCCAGCAGCCTGGGACAGTTGTACACTGAAGCTTTCTTT.

This sequence joins TRBV9 and TRBJ2-4; 7 bases fit TRBD1. The CDR3 sequence is 14 residues long. Trimming at V came to 0 bases and at J to 7 bases, leaving 4 bases not matched to a gene. The germline V gene has CDR1 SGDLS and CDR2 YYNGEE. The CDR3, as DNA: TGTGCCAGCAGCGTAGGGGGACAGTTGAACATTCAGTACTTC. This translates into CASSVGGQLNIQYF.

The chain employs TRBV6-5 and TRBJ1-3; D might be TRBD1 (5 bases). The CDR3 totals 15 residues. Looked up from germline, CDR1 is MNHEY and CDR2 is SVGAGI. V lost 7 bases and J 4 bases, leaving 17 bases between the germline ends. The CDR3 coding sequence is TGTGCCAGCACCCTCAGAGTGGACAACGGAAACACCATATATTTT. Residues: CASTLRVDNGNTIYF.

This sequence joins TRBV2 and TRBJ2-7, with 9 bases aligning to TRBD1. V shed 2 bases and J 8 bases; nucleotides not matched to a gene: 7. This CDR3 has 14 amino acids. Germline CDR1 SNHLY, CDR2 FYNNEI. CDR3 DNA: TGTGCCAGCAGTGAAAAGGGACAGGGATATCAGCAGTACTTC. It is translated as CASSEKGQGYQQYF. The full variable domain, completed using reference TRBV2 and TRBJ2-7, is EPEVTQTPSHQVTQMGQEVILRCVPISNHLYFYWYRQILGQKVEFLVSFYNNEISEKSEIFDDQFSVERPDGSNFTLKIRSTKLEDSAMYFCASSEKGQGYQQYFGPGTRLTVT.

As concerns this clone: A much larger clonotype is one base distant, so this may be a read error. Within the sample, other DNA sequences also encode this same CDR3. The V call is TRBV6-5, the J call TRBJ1-2, with D possibly TRBD1 on 6 matching bases. V lost 5 bases and J 2 bases, leaving 9 bases between the germline ends. Germline values: CDR1 MNHEY, CDR2 SVGAGI. The CDR3 has 13 amino acids. The CDR3 DNA reads as TGTGCCAGCAGTCCCACAGGGAACTATGGCTACACCTTC. It yields the protein CASSPTGNYGYTF.

The rearrangement joins TRBV5-6 to TRBJ1-4, with 7 nucleotides matching TRBD1. CDR1 and CDR2 (germline): SGHDT, YYEEEE. CDR3 length: 15 residues. V dropped 3 bases and J dropped 6; count of bases not matched to a gene: 8. The CDR3 sequence: CASSSRGPRYEKLFF. The CDR3 DNA follows: TGTGCCAGCAGCTCTAGGGGGCCACGGTATGAAAAACTGTTTTTT.

The chain combines TRBV4-3 with TRBJ2-7; D remains unclear. From germline, CDR1 is LGHNA and CDR2 YSLEER. The V end lost 1 base, the J end lost 2 bases, and 9 bases lay between the germline ends. The CDR3 contains 14 residues. The CDR3: CASSQVVSPYEQYF. The CDR3 nucleotides are TGCGCCAGCAGCCAAGTTGTCAGTCCCTACGAGCAGTACTTC.

This clone was observed once. The chain is built from TRBV6-4 and TRBJ2-1; TRBD2 might be the D (5 bases). Between the trimmed V and J ends, which lost 3 bases and 0 bases, there was a span of 9 bases. The CDR3 extends over 15 amino acids. Germline-derived CDR1 and CDR2 are MRHNA and SNTAGT. CDR3 protein: CASSEEGFSYNEQFF. DNA for the CDR3: TGTGCCAGCAGTGAAGAGGGCTTCTCCTACAATGAGCAGTTCTTC.